This TCR beta chain was sequenced for a study of T cell repertoires in cytomegalovirus infection. Study-level findings and limits: Ex vivo responses were dominated by HLA-C-restricted CMV-specific TCR beta clonotypes.

TCRdb reprocessed the reads via MiXCR and lists one record per CDR3 protein. This sample yields about 600,000 distinct CDR3 sequences, of which roughly 24% are seen a single time; roughly 8% belongs to the top ten. Regarding this clonotype: Its antigen is unidentified.

Germline V gene lookup returns CDR1 MNHEY and CDR2 SVGEGT. The CDR3 runs 14 residues. The germline V and J ends were trimmed by 6 bases and 2 bases, with 13 bases remaining between them. The V gene is TRBV6-2 or TRBV6-3, the J gene TRBJ1-1, with D uncertain. The TCR comes from a human donor in good health (CMV status not recorded). Some clones in this sample may be carry-over from other donors' samples. What was sequenced was CD8+ T cells from PBMCs. CDR3 nucleotides: TGTGCCAGCAGGTTAACCGGTTATAACACTGAAGCTTTCTTT. This codes for CASRLTGYNTEAFF.